This TCR beta chain was profiled in a study of blood T cell repertoires in COVID-19. Turning to the study itself: Italy, Spain and the United States were the sources of the convalescent and acute COVID-19 samples. From T cells, B-cell-depleted T cells, or PBMCs came the material, which was cDNA or gDNA.

The CDR3 is 16 amino acids. The germline V gene encodes CDR1 KGHSH and CDR2 LQKENI. Trimming removed 3 bases from V and 5 bases from J; junction bases left unmatched: 5. Original analysis: Amplification with reference gene primers provided the estimates of nucleated cell counts. Profiled with immunoSEQ multiplex PCR; TCRdb holds only in-frame clones, not every one. The DNA gave D and trimming, while V, J and clone size come from that table. The repertoire holds 200,000 to 300,000 clones, with around 83% as singletons. Sequenced: peripheral blood. The source is a woman of 80 years or more with acute or convalescent COVID-19. The chain employs TRBV18 and TRBJ1-6; 9 positions match TRBD1. CDR3: CASSPGQGNNNSPLHF. DNA of the CDR3: TGTGCCAGCTCACCGGGACAGGGAAATAATAATTCACCCCTCCACTTT.